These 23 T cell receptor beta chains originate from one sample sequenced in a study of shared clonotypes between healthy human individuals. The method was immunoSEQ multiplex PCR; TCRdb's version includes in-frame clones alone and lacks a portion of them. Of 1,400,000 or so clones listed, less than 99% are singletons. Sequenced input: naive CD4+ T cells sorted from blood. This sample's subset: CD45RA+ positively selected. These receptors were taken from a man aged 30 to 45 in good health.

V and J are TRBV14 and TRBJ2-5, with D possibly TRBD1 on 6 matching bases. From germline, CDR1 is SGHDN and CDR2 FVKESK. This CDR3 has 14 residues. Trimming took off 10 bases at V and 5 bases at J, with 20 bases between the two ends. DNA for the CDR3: TGTGCCACCGTGAGGAGACAGGAAACGGAGACCCAGTACTTC. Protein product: CATVRRQETETQYF. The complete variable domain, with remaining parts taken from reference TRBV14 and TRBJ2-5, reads EAGVTQFPSHSVIEKGQTVTLRCDPISGHDNLYWYRRVMGKEIKFLLHFVKESKQDESGMPNNRFLAERTGGTYSTLKVQPAELEDSGVYFCATVRRQETETQYFGPGTRLLVL.

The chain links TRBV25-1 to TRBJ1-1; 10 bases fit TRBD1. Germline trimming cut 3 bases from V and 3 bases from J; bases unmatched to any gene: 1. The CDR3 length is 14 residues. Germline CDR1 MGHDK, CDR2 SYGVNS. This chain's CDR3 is CASSEGTGDTEAFF. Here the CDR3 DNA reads TGTGCCAGCAGTGAGGGGACAGGGGACACTGAAGCTTTCTTT.

The CDR3 DNA is TGTGCCAGCAGGAGTCTTTCTGGGTGGCAGTATTTT. It yields the protein CASRSLSGWQYF. The chain combines TRBV27 with TRBJ2-3; D is undetermined. This CDR3 has 12 residues. Germline CDR1 reads MNHEY; CDR2 reads SMNVEV (reference sequence). Trimming removed 6 bases at V and 11 bases at J, with 15 bases between.

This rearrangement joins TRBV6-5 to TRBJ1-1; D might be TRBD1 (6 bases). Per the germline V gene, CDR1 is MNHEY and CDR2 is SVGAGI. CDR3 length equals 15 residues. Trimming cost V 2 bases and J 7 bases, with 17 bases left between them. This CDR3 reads CASSYRAGGLGEAFF. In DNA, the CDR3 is TGTGCCAGCAGTTACCGGGCCGGGGGCTTGGGTGAAGCTTTCTTT.

CDR3: CASRTGGTSTDTQYF. CDR3 nucleotide sequence: TGTGCCAGCCGGACGGGGGGGACTTCCACAGATACGCAGTATTTT. This rearrangement joins TRBV2 to TRBJ2-3; 8 bases align to TRBD2. Trimming removed 8 bases from V and 2 bases from J; junction bases left unmatched: 9. The CDR3 is 15 amino acids. Per the germline V gene, CDR1 is SNHLY and CDR2 is FYNNEI.

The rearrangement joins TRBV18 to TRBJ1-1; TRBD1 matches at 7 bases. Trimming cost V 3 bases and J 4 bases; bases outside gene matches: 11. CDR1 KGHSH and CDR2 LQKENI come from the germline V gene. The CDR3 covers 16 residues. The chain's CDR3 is CASSPLPSTGATEAFF. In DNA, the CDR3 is TGTGCCAGCTCACCTCTCCCATCCACAGGGGCCACTGAAGCTTTCTTT.

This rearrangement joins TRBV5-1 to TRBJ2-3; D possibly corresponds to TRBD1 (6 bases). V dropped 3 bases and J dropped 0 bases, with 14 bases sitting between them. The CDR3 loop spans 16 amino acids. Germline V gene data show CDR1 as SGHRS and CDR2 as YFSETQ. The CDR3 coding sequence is TGCGCCAGCAGCTCCGGACAGCGACTAAGCACAGATACGCAGTATTTT. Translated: CASSSGQRLSTDTQYF. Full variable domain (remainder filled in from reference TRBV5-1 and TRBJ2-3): KAGVTQTPRYLIKTRGQQVTLSCSPISGHRSVSWYQQTPGQGLQFLFEYFSETQRNKGNFPGRFSGRQFSNSRSEMNVSTLELGDSALYLCASSSGQRLSTDTQYFGPGTRLTVL.

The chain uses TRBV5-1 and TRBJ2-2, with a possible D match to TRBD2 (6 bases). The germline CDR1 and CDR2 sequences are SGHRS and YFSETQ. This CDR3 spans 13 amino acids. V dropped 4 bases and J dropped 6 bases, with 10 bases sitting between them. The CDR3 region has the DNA TGCGCCAGCAGCCGGGGGATGTCCGGGGAGCTGTTTTTT. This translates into CASSRGMSGELFF.

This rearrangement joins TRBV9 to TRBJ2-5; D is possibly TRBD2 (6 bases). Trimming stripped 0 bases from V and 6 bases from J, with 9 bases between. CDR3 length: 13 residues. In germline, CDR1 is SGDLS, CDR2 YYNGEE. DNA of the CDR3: TGTGCCAGCAGCGTAGACGGGGGAAAGACCCAGTACTTC. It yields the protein CASSVDGGKTQYF. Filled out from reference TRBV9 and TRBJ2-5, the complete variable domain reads DSGVTQTPKHLITATGQRVTLRCSPRSGDLSVYWYQQSLDQGLQFLIQYYNGEERAKGNILERFSAQQFPDLHSELNLSSLELGDSALYFCASSVDGGKTQYFGPGTRLLVL.

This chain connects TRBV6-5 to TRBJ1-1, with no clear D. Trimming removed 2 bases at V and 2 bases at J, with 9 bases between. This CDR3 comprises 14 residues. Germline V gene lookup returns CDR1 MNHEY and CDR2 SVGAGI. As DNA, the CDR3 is TGTGCCAGCAGTTACGACTGGGGTAACACTGAAGCTTTCTTT. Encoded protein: CASSYDWGNTEAFF.

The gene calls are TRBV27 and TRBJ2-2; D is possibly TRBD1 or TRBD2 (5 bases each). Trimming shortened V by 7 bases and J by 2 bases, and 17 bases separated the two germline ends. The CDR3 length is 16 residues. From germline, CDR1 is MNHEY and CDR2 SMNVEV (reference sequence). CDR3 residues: CASNRAGTANTGELFF. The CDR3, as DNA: TGTGCCAGCAACCGCGCCGGGACGGCTAACACCGGGGAGCTGTTTTTT.

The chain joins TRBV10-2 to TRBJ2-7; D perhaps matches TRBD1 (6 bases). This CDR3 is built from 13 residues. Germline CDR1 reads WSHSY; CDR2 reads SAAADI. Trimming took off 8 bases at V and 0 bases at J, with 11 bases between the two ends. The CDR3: CASRTESSYEQYF. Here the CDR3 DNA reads TGCGCCAGCCGGACAGAGAGCTCCTACGAGCAGTACTTC.

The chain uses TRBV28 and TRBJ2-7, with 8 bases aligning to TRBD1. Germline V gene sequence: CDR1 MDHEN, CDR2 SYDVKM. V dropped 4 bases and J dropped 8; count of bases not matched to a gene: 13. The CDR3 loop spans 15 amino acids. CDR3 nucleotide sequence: TGTGCCAGCAGTTCCGCCGGGACAGGCGGTTTTCAGCAGTACTTC. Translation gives CASSSAGTGGFQQYF.

CDR3 sequence (DNA): TGTGCCAGTAGTATTGTCCGGGGGGAGGATGGCTACACCTTC. It translates to CASSIVRGEDGYTF. The genes are TRBV19 and TRBJ1-2; tentative D call: TRBD1 (5 bases). Germline lookup yields CDR1 LNHDA and CDR2 SQIVND (reference sequence). Trimming shortened V by 3 bases and J by 6 bases, and 14 bases separated the two germline ends. The CDR3 length is 14 residues.

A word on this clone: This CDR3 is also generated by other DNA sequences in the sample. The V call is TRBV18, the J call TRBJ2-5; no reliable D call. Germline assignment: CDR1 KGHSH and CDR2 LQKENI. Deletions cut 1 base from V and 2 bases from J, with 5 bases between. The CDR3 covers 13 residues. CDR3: CASSPQGQETQYF. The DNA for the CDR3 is TGTGCCAGCTCACCACAAGGGCAAGAGACCCAGTACTTC.

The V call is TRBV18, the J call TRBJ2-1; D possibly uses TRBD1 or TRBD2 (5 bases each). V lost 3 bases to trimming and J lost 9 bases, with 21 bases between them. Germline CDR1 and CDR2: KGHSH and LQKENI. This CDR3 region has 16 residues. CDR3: CASSPMGEGVLGEQFF. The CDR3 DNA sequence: TGTGCCAGCTCACCGATGGGGGAAGGAGTTCTGGGTGAGCAGTTCTTC.

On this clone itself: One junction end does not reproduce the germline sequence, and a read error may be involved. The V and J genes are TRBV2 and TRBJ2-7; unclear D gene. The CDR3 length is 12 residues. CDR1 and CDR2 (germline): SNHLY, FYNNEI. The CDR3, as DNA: TGTGCCACCAGTGACCCTCTATACGAGCAGTACTTC. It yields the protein CATSDPLYEQYF. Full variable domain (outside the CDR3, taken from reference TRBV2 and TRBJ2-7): EPEVTQTPSHQVTQMGQEVILRCVPISNHLYFYWYRQILGQKVEFLVSFYNNEISEKSEIFDDQFSVERPDGSNFTLKIRSTKLEDSAMYFCATSDPLYEQYFGPGTRLTVT.

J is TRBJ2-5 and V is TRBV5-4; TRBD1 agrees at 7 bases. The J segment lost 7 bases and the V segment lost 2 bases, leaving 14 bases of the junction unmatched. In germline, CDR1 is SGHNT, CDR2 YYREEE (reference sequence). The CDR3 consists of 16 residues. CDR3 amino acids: CASSLDRQISGGTQYF. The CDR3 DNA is TGTGCCAGCAGCTTAGACAGGCAAATATCAGGGGGGACCCAGTACTTC.

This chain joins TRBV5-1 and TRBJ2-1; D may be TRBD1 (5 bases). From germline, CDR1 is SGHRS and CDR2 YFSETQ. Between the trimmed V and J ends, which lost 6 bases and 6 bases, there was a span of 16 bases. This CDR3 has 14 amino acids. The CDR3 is CASTRDHGINEQFF. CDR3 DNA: TGCGCCAGCACCAGGGATCATGGTATCAATGAGCAGTTCTTC.

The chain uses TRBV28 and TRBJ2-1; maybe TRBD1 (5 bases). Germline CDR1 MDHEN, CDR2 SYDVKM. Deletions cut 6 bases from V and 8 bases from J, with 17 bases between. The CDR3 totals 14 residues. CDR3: CASSATPSRDEQFF. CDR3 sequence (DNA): TGTGCCAGCAGCGCTACTCCGAGCAGGGATGAGCAGTTCTTC.

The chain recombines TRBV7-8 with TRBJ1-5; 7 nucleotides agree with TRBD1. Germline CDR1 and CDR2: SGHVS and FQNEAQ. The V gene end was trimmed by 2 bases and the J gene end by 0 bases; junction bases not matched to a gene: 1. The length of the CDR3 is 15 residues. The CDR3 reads CASSLNRGSNQPQHF. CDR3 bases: TGTGCCAGCAGCTTAAACAGGGGTAGCAATCAGCCCCAGCATTTT.

CDR3 protein: CASSVGQGADYEQYF. The CDR3 coding sequence is TGTGCCAGCAGTGTGGGACAGGGGGCTGACTACGAGCAGTACTTC. The chain carries TRBV6-4 and TRBJ2-7, with 12 bases that match TRBD1. Germline assignment: CDR1 MRHNA and CDR2 SNTAGT. V shed 4 bases and J 3 bases; nucleotides not matched to a gene: 4. This CDR3 is built from 15 residues.

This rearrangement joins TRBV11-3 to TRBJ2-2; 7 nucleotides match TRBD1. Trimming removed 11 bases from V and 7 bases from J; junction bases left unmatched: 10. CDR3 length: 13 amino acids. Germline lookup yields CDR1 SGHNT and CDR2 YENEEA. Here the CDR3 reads CASTKTGVGELFF. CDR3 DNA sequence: TGTGCCTCTACTAAAACAGGGGTCGGGGAGCTGTTTTTT.